The 21 T cell receptor beta chains below all came from one sample that was sequenced in a study of CD8 T cells in Susac syndrome. The RNA input was roughly 0.45 to 1 ug, and it was reverse transcribed with random hexamers. TCRdb reanalysed the immunoSEQ multiplex PCR reads using MiXCR and keeps one entry per CDR3 protein. Seen here are tens of thousands of distinct CDR3 sequences, roughly 94% observed once, and the top ten hold about 0.3%. Sequences were obtained from CD4+ T cells from PBMCs. These receptors all stem from a human donor with Susac syndrome.

The chain couples TRBV20-1 to TRBJ2-3, with 8 bases identical to TRBD2. Germline-derived CDR1 and CDR2 are DFQATT and SNEGSKA (reference sequence). V was clipped by 6 bases and J by 3 bases; unmatched bases: 5. The CDR3 sequence is 13 residues long. CDR3 sequence: CSAGLAWTDTQYF. The CDR3 DNA follows: TGCAGTGCCGGACTAGCTTGGACAGATACGCAGTATTTT.

This chain links TRBV14 with TRBJ1-3, with TRBD1 matching over 7 bases. CDR3 length equals 19 residues. After removal of 5 bases from V and 3 bases from J, the junction contained 19 bases not matched to a gene. Germline V lookup: CDR1 SGHDN, CDR2 FVKESK. The CDR3 nucleotides read TGTGCCAGCAGCTCCTATTCCGGGACAGCCAGGACGGTTGGAAACACCATATATTTT. This gives the protein CASSSYSGTARTVGNTIYF.

V usage is TRBV15 and J usage is TRBJ1-1; D uncertain. Trimming took 1 base from V and 1 from J, leaving 13 bases between them. This CDR3 is 16 amino acids long. Germline CDR1 and CDR2: LNHNV and YYDKDF (reference sequence). CDR3 nucleotides: TGTGCCACCAGCAGAGGGAAGTTTGGCAGGAACACTGAAGCTTTCTTT. Protein product: CATSRGKFGRNTEAFF.

This clonotype showed up just once. The chain employs TRBV25-1 and TRBJ2-7; 11 bases fit TRBD1. The trim removed 10 bases at V and 2 bases at J, leaving 1 base unmatched. The CDR3 is 12 residues long. Germline loops: CDR1 MGHDK, CDR2 SYGVNS. CDR3 loop: CATGQGAYEQYF. DNA of the CDR3: TGTGCCACGGGACAGGGGGCCTACGAGCAGTACTTC.

The genes are TRBV3-1 and TRBJ1-6, with D possibly being TRBD1 (5 bases). The CDR3 is 15 residues long. Germline V gene data show CDR1 as LGHDT and CDR2 as YNNKEL (reference sequence). V was pared by 4 bases and J by 13 bases, with 20 bases between. CDR3 protein: CASSPRTGGGGPLHF. For the CDR3, the DNA is TGTGCCAGCAGCCCTAGGACGGGCGGGGGGGGTCCCCTCCACTTT. The whole variable domain, filled in from reference TRBV3-1 and TRBJ1-6, reads DTAVSQTPKYLVTQMGNDKSIKCEQNLGHDTMYWYKQDSKKFLKIMFSYNNKELIINETVPNRFSPKSPDKAHLNLHINSLELGDSAVYFCASSPRTGGGGPLHFGNGTRLTVT.

The rearrangement links TRBV5-1 to TRBJ1-1; 8 bases agree with TRBD1. The CDR3 is 13 amino acids. Germline V gene data show CDR1 as SGHRS and CDR2 as YFSETQ. V was pared by 2 bases and J by 5 bases, with 2 bases of the junction left unmatched. In DNA form, the CDR3 reads TGCGCCAGCAGCTTTAGACAGGGGACTGAAGCTTTCTTT. Its translation is CASSFRQGTEAFF. The entire variable domain, with the rest obtained from reference TRBV5-1 and TRBJ1-1, is as follows: KAGVTQTPRYLIKTRGQQVTLSCSPISGHRSVSWYQQTPGQGLQFLFEYFSETQRNKGNFPGRFSGRQFSNSRSEMNVSTLELGDSALYLCASSFRQGTEAFFGQGTRLTVV.

The chain joins TRBV2 to TRBJ2-3, with D unresolved. The CDR3 covers 13 residues. V was shortened by 3 bases and J by 2 bases, with 6 bases between the two germline ends. In germline, CDR1 is SNHLY, CDR2 FYNNEI. The CDR3 region is CASSDYNTDTQYF. CDR3 nucleotide sequence: TGTGCCAGCAGTGACTACAACACAGATACGCAGTATTTT.

In DNA form, the CDR3 reads TGCAGCGTTGATGGGGCTAGCACAGATACGCAGTATTTT. Its translation is CSVDGASTDTQYF. This chain joins TRBV29-1 and TRBJ2-3; D perhaps matches TRBD1 (5 bases). Trimming shortened V by 3 bases and J by 0 bases, and 7 bases separated the two germline ends. Germline V gene data show CDR1 as SQVTM and CDR2 as ANQGSEA. The CDR3 spans 13 residues.

In its sample, this clonotype was seen once. This chain links TRBV30 with TRBJ2-4, with D possibly TRBD1 on 6 matching bases. The length of the CDR3 is 14 residues. V lost 3 bases and J lost 1, with 10 bases in between. Germline values: CDR1 GTSNPN, CDR2 SVGIG (reference sequence). The CDR3 reads CAWSLRGAKNIQYF. The CDR3 bases are TGTGCCTGGAGCCTTAGGGGGGCCAAAAACATTCAGTACTTC. Full variable domain (outside the CDR3, taken from reference TRBV30 and TRBJ2-4): SQTIHQWPATLVQPVGSPLSLECTVEGTSNPNLYWYRQAAGRGLQLLFYSVGIGQISSEVPQNLSASRPQDRQFILSSKKLLLSDSGFYLCAWSLRGAKNIQYFGAGTRLSVL.

The chain uses TRBV5-4 and TRBJ1-2; D not resolved. This CDR3 contains 13 residues. The germline V gene has CDR1 SGHNT and CDR2 YYREEE (reference sequence). Between the trimmed V and J ends, which lost 2 bases and 7 bases, there was a span of 12 bases. For the CDR3, the DNA is TGTGCCAGCAGCTTACTCCAGGCCGGTGGCTACACCTTC. It codes for CASSLLQAGGYTF.

In its sample, this clonotype was seen a few times. J is TRBJ1-2 and V is TRBV7-9; D unclear. V shed 3 bases and J shed 6 bases, with 8 bases lying between them. The CDR3 spans 12 residues. Germline-derived CDR1 and CDR2 are SEHNR and FQNEAQ (reference sequence). In nucleotides, the CDR3 is TGTGCCAGCAGCTTTAATCGGGATGGCTACACCTTC. Protein product: CASSFNRDGYTF.

The rearrangement uses TRBV6-2 or TRBV6-3 and TRBJ1-1; D remains ambiguous. CDR1 is MNHEY and CDR2 is SVGEGT in the germline V gene. Trimming stripped 7 bases from V and 0 bases from J, with 9 bases between. The CDR3 sequence is 13 residues long. This CDR3 reads CASKDTMNTEAFF. The DNA of the CDR3 is TGTGCCAGCAAGGATACCATGAACACTGAAGCTTTCTTT.

V gene TRBV2 combines with J gene TRBJ1-2; D unresolved. Germline loops: CDR1 SNHLY, CDR2 FYNNEI. The V end was cut by 7 bases, the J end by 3 bases, with 15 bases between. This CDR3 is built from 14 residues. The chain's CDR3 is CASNEGRADYGYTF. The CDR3, as DNA: TGTGCCAGCAACGAAGGCCGAGCCGACTATGGCTACACCTTC.

The chain is built from TRBV5-1 and TRBJ2-7; 9 positions agree with TRBD1. The CDR3 contains 15 residues. V shed 0 bases, J shed 7 bases, and the junction held 8 bases outside the gene matches. Germline V gene lookup returns CDR1 SGHRS and CDR2 YFSETQ. The CDR3 is CASSLEGGQGKEQYF. In DNA form, the CDR3 reads TGCGCCAGCAGCTTGGAGGGGGGACAGGGCAAGGAGCAGTACTTC.

The chain joins TRBV23-1 to TRBJ2-5; no definite D call. TRBV23-1 qualifies as an ORF whose function is uncertain. With 0 bases removed from V and 5 bases from J, the gap between germline ends came to 4 bases. This CDR3 region has 12 residues. The CDR3 loop reads CASSQSAETQYF. The CDR3 DNA sequence: TGCGCCAGCAGTCAATCGGCCGAGACCCAGTACTTC.

The V and J genes are TRBV30 and TRBJ1-2; D possibly corresponds to TRBD1 (6 bases). CDR1 and CDR2 from the germline V gene are GTSNPN and SVGIG (reference sequence). The ends were cut back, 0 bases at V and 3 bases at J, with 11 bases in the middle. This CDR3 has 14 residues. This CDR3 is CAWSVHRAYYGYTF. The CDR3 region has the DNA TGTGCCTGGAGTGTACACAGGGCCTACTATGGCTACACCTTC. Full variable domain (outside the CDR3, taken from reference TRBV30 and TRBJ1-2): SQTIHQWPATLVQPVGSPLSLECTVEGTSNPNLYWYRQAAGRGLQLLFYSVGIGQISSEVPQNLSASRPQDRQFILSSKKLLLSDSGFYLCAWSVHRAYYGYTFGSGTRLTVV.

The table lists this clonotype with a count of one. CDR3 sequence (DNA): TGTGCCAGCAGTGATAGGGGCTCCTACAATGAGCAGTTCTTC. Encoded protein: CASSDRGSYNEQFF. The J gene is TRBJ2-1, the V gene TRBV6-5; tentatively, D is TRBD1 (5 bases). V was pared by 5 bases and J by 0 bases, with 8 bases between. CDR1 is MNHEY, CDR2 SVGAGI, per germline. The CDR3 sequence is 14 residues long.

The gene calls are TRBV12-3 or TRBV12-4 and TRBJ1-1; D remains unclear. This CDR3 has 13 amino acids. Trimming shortened V by 4 bases and J by 5 bases, and 11 bases separated the two germline ends. CDR3 loop: CASSWNGRTEAFF. DNA for the CDR3: TGTGCCAGCAGTTGGAACGGGCGGACTGAAGCTTTCTTT.

This sequence joins TRBV29-1 and TRBJ2-3; TRBD2 agrees at 9 bases. Trimming at V came to 4 bases and at J to 1 base, leaving 3 bases not matched to a gene. Germline lookup yields CDR1 SQVTM and CDR2 ANQGSEA. CDR3 length: 14 residues. The DNA for the CDR3 is TGCAGCGTTGTGGCTAGCGGGGGCACAGATACGCAGTATTTT. It encodes CSVVASGGTDTQYF.

The chain joins TRBV12-2 to TRBJ1-2; TRBD1, the table's D call, lacks a check against the DNA. TRBV12-2 counts as a pseudogene. The CDR3 spans 14 residues. The CDR3 DNA reads as TGTGCAAGTCGCTTAGTACGGGGGTACTATGGCTACACCTTC. Its protein product is CASRLVRGYYGYTF.

The CDR3 DNA reads as TGTGCCAGCAGCTTAATCTGGGACTACACAGATACGCAGTATTTT. Translation: CASSLIWDYTDTQYF. The chain couples TRBV7-9 to TRBJ2-3; 7 bases are shared with TRBD2. CDR1 is SEHNR, CDR2 FQNEAQ, per germline (reference sequence). V trimming: 2 bases; J trimming: 2 bases; junction bases outside the gene matches: 4. The CDR3 has 15 amino acids.